The clone carrying this TCR beta chain was observed once. The source of the sample is a study of CD8 T cells in Susac syndrome. Germline CDR1 reads MNHEY; CDR2 reads SVGAGI. This CDR3 is built from 14 residues. The trim removed 0 bases at V and 8 bases at J, leaving 6 bases unmatched. RNA was extracted with the RNeasy kit, and a quantity of about 0.45 to 1 ug was reverse transcribed using random hexamers. TCRdb analysed the immunoSEQ multiplex PCR reads with MiXCR anew, one entry per CDR3 protein. The table has 160,000 or so distinct CDR3 sequences, 95% to 96% seen once; the top ten hold about 0.15%. The V gene is TRBV6-5, the J gene TRBJ1-2; 7 nucleotides line up with TRBD1. The receptor was isolated from a human donor with multiple sclerosis. What was sequenced was CD8+ T cells from PBMCs. The CDR3 coding sequence is TGTGCCAGCAGTTACTCGACAGGGATGGGAGGCTACACCTTC. Protein sequence: CASSYSTGMGGYTF.